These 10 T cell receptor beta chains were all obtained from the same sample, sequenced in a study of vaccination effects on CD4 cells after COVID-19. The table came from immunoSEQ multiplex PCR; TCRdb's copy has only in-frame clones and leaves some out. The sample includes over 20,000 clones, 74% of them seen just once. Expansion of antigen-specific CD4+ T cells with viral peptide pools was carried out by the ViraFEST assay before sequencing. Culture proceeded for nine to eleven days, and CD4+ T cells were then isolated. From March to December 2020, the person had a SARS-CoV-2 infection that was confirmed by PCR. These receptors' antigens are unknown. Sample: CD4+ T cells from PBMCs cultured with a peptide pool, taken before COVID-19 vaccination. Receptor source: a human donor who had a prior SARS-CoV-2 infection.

CDR3 in DNA: TGTGCCAGCAGTTTCCACAATCAGCCCCAGCATTTT. Protein sequence: CASSFHNQPQHF. V and J are TRBV12-3 or TRBV12-4 and TRBJ1-5; unclear D gene. There are 12 residues in the CDR3. With 3 bases removed from V and 3 bases from J, the gap between germline ends came to 3 bases.

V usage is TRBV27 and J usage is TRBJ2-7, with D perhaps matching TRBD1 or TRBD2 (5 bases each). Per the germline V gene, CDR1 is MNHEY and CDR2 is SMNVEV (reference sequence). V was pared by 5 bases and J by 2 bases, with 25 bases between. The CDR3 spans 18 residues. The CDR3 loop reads CASSPRQRGWGIPYEQYF. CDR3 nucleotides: TGTGCCAGCAGTCCGCGACAGAGGGGATGGGGAATCCCCTACGAGCAGTACTTC.

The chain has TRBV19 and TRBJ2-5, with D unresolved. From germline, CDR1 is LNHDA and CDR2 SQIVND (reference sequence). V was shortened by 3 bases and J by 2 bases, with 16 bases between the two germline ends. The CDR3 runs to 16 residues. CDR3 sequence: CASSISGAEDQETQYF. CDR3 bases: TGTGCCAGTAGTATCTCTGGTGCTGAGGATCAAGAGACCCAGTACTTC.

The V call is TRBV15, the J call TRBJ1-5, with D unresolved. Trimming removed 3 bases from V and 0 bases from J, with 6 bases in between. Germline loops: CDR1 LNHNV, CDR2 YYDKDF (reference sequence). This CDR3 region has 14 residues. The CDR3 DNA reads TGTGCCACCAGCAGGGCAGATAGCAATCAGCCCCAGCATTTT. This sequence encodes CATSRADSNQPQHF.

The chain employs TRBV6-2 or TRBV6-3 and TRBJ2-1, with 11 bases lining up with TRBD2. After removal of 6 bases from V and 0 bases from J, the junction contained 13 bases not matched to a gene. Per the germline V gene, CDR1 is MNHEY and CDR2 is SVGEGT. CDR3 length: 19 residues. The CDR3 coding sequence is TGTGCCAGCAGCGGTCCGACTAGCGGGACTAGGAGCTCCTACAATGAGCAGTTCTTC. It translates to CASSGPTSGTRSSYNEQFF.

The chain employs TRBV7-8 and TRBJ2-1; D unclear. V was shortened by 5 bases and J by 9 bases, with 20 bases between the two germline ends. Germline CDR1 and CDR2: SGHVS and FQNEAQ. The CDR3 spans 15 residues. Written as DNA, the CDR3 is TGTGCCAGCAGCCCAAATTCTTTTTTGTCCAGTGAGCAGTTCTTC. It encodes CASSPNSFLSSEQFF.

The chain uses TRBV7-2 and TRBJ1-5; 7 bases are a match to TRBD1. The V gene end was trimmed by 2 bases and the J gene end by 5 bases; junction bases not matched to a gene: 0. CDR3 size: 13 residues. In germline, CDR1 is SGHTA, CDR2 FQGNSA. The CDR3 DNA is TGTGCCAGCAGCTTAACAGGGGATCAGCCCCAGCATTTT. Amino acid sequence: CASSLTGDQPQHF.

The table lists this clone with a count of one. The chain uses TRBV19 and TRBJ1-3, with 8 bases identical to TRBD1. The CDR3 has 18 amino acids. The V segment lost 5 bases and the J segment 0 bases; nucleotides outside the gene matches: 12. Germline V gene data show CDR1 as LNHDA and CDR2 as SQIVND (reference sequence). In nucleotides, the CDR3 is TGTGCCAGTAGTCCTCGGCGGACAGGGACTTACTCTGGAAACACCATATATTTT. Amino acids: CASSPRRTGTYSGNTIYF.

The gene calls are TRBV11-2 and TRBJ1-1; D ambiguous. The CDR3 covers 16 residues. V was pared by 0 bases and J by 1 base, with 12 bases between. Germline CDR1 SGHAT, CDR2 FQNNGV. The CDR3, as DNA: TGTGCCAGCAGCTTAGAGCCAGGACTGGAGAACACTGAAGCTTTCTTT. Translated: CASSLEPGLENTEAFF. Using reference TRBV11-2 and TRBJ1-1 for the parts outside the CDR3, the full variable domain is EAGVAQSPRYKIIEKRQSVAFWCNPISGHATLYWYQQILGQGPKLLIQFQNNGVVDDSQLPKDRFSAERLKGVDSTLKIQPAKLEDSAVYLCASSLEPGLENTEAFFGQGTRLTVV.

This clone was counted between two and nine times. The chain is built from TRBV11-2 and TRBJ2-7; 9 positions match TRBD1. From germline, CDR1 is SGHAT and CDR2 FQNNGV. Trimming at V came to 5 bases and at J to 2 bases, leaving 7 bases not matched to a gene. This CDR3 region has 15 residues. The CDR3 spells CASSPIRQGAYEQYF. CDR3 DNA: TGTGCCAGCAGCCCGATCCGACAGGGGGCCTACGAGCAGTACTTC.